A single sample gave rise to the 5 T cell receptor beta chains below, sequenced in a study of regulatory T cells in long-lasting Graves disease. Indicated time point: newly diagnosed GD, antithyroid drugs for less than 3 months. The authors made the TCR library using RNA they extracted from PBMCs. Arm-PCR with iRepertoire HTBI primers amplified the CDR3 regions for these TCR beta libraries. TCRdb fed the multiplex PCR reads into MiXCR, producing one record per CDR3 protein. The sample includes around 250,000 distinct CDR3 sequences, around 20% seen only once; the top ten take around 13%. Sequencing was performed on peripheral blood mononuclear cells (PBMCs), taken at new diagnosis, from a patient treated with antithyroid drugs. These receptors were collected from a female donor with Graves disease.

Regarding this clonotype: A much bigger clone sits one base away, suggesting this may be a read error. The chain links TRBV7-3 to TRBJ2-7; D gene ambiguous. The germline CDR1 and CDR2 sequences are SGHTA and FQGTGA. CDR3 length equals 13 residues. Deletions cut 4 bases from V and 0 bases from J, with 7 bases between. CDR3 sequence reads: CASSSDISYEQYF. CDR3 sequence (DNA): TGTGCCAGCAGCTCAGACATCTCCTACGAGCAGTACTTC.

About this clonotype itself: A much bigger clone sits one base away, suggesting this may be a read error. The chain couples TRBV11-2 to TRBJ2-1, with TRBD2 matching 10 bases. The assigned J gene may be wrong: the sequence end matches TRBJ2-5 better. Germline V gives CDR1 SGHAT, CDR2 FQNNGV. The CDR3 has 16 amino acids. In DNA form, the CDR3 reads TGTGCCAGCAGGCCTACCGGGACTAGCGTCCAAGAGATCCAGTACTTC. Translation: CASRPTGTSVQEIQYF.

Concerning this clonotype itself: This may stem from a read error, because a much larger clone lies one nucleotide away. V gene TRBV7-9 combines with J gene TRBJ1-4, with 9 bases that match TRBD1. V dropped 6 bases and J dropped 8; count of bases not matched to a gene: 10. The germline V gene has CDR1 SEHNR and CDR2 FQNEAQ (reference sequence). This CDR3 spans 15 amino acids. The CDR3 loop is CASSTGTGRPEKLFF. The CDR3 DNA sequence: TGTGCCAGCAGTACCGGGACAGGGAGACCGGAAAAACTGTTTTTT.

The chain employs TRBV20-1 and TRBJ2-7, with 11 positions matching TRBD2. Germline V gene data show CDR1 as DFQATT and CDR2 as SNEGSKA (reference sequence). The ends lost 4 bases at V and 2 bases at J; junction bases unmatched: 7. CDR3 size: 15 residues. The CDR3 nucleotides are TGCAGTGCTATGCGCGGGACTAGCGGAACCTACGAGCAGTACTTC. As protein: CSAMRGTSGTYEQYF.

This clonotype turned up a few times. This clone may be a read error of a much larger clone one base away. The chain combines TRBV14 with TRBJ1-2; TRBD1 matches 7 bases. The V gene's germline CDR1 is SGHDN and CDR2 FVKESK. V gave up 6 bases and J gave up 2 bases; unmatched junction bases: 3. The CDR3 length is 13 residues. CDR3 region: CASRQTGNYGYTF. The CDR3, as DNA: TGTGCCAGCAGACAGACAGGGAACTATGGCTACACCTTC.